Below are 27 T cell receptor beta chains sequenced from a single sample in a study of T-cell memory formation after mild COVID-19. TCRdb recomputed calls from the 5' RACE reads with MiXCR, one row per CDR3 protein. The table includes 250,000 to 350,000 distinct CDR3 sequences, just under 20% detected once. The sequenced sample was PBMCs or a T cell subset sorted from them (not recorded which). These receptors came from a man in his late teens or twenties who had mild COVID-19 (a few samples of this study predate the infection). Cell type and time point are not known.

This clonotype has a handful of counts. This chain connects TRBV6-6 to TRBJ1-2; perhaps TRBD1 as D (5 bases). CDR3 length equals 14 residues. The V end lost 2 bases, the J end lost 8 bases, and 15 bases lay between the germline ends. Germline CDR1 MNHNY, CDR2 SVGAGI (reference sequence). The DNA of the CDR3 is TGTGCCAGCAGTTACCGGGACCACCCGTGGGGCTACACCTTC. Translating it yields CASSYRDHPWGYTF.

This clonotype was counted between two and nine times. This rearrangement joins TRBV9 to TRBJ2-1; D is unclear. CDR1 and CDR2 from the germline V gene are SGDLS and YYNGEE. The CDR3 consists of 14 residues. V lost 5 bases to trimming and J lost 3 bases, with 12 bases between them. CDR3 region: CASSPTPNYNEQFF. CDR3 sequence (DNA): TGTGCCAGCAGTCCTACGCCGAACTACAATGAGCAGTTCTTC.

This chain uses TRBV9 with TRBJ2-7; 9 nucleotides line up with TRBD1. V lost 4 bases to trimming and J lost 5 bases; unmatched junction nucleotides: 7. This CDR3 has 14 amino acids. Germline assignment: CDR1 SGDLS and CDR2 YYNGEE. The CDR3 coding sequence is TGTGCCAGCAGCCTAGGACAGGGGACTGACGAGCAGTACTTC. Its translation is CASSLGQGTDEQYF. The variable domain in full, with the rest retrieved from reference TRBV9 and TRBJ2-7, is DSGVTQTPKHLITATGQRVTLRCSPRSGDLSVYWYQQSLDQGLQFLIQYYNGEERAKGNILERFSAQQFPDLHSELNLSSLELGDSALYFCASSLGQGTDEQYFGPGTRLTVT.

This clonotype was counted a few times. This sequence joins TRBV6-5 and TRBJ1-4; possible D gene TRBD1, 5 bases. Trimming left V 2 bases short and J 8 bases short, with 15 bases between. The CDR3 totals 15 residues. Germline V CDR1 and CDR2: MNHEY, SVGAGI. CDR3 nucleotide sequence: TGTGCCAGCAGTTACGAGCGAGGGGCCCACGAAAAACTGTTTTTT. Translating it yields CASSYERGAHEKLFF.

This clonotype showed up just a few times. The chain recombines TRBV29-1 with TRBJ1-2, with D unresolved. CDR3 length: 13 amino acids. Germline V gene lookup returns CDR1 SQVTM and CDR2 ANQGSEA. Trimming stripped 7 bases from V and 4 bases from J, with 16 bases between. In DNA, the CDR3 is TGCAGCGGGGAGAACAGCCTCCCCTATGGCTACACCTTC. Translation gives CSGENSLPYGYTF.

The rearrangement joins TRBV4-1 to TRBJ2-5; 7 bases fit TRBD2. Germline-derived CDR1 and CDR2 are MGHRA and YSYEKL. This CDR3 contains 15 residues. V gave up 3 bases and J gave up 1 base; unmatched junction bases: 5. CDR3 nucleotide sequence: TGCGCCAGCAGCCAGTTCCGACTAGCCCAAGAGACCCAGTACTTC. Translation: CASSQFRLAQETQYF.

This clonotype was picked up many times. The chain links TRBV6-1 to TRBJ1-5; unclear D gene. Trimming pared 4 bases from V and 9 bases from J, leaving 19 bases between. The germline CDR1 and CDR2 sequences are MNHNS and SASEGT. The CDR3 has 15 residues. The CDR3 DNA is TGTGCCAGCAGTGGCGGCCGCTCGCTTGGGCGGCCCCAGCATTTT. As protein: CASSGGRSLGRPQHF.

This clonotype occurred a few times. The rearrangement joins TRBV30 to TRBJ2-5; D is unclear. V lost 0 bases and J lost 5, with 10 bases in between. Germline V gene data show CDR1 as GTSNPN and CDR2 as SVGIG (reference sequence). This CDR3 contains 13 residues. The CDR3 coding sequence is TGTGCCTGGAGTGTATTCGGGCCGGAGACCCAGTACTTC. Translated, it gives CAWSVFGPETQYF.

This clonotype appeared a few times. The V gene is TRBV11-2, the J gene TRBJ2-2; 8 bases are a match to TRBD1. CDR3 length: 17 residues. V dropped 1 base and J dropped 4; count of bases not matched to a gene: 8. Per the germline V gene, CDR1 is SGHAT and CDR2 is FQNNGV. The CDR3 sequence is CASSLGSGQGGTGELFF. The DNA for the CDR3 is TGTGCCAGCAGCTTAGGTAGTGGACAGGGCGGCACCGGGGAGCTGTTTTTT. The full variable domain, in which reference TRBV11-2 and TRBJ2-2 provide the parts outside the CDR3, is EAGVAQSPRYKIIEKRQSVAFWCNPISGHATLYWYQQILGQGPKLLIQFQNNGVVDDSQLPKDRFSAERLKGVDSTLKIQPAKLEDSAVYLCASSLGSGQGGTGELFFGEGSRLTVL.

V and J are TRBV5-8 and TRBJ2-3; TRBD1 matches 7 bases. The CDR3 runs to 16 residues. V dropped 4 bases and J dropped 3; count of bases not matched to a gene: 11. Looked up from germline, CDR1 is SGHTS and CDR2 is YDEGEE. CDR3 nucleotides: TGTGCCAGCAGCCCCGGGACAGCCAGTTTGACAGATACGCAGTATTTT. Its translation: CASSPGTASLTDTQYF.

The DNA of the CDR3 is TGCGCCAGCAGCCAAGATAGCGGGGGGTTTCAAGAGACCCAGTACTTC. This sequence encodes CASSQDSGGFQETQYF. The chain has TRBV4-3 and TRBJ2-5; 10 nucleotides line up with TRBD2. The CDR3 has 16 amino acids. J lost 2 bases, V lost 0 bases, and 3 bases had no gene match. In germline, CDR1 is LGHNA, CDR2 YSLEER.

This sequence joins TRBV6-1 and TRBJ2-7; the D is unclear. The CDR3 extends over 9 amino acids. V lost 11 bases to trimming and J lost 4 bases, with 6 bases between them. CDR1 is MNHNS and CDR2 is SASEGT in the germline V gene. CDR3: CAVSYEQYV. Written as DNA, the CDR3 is TGTGCCGTCTCTTACGAGCAGTACGTC.

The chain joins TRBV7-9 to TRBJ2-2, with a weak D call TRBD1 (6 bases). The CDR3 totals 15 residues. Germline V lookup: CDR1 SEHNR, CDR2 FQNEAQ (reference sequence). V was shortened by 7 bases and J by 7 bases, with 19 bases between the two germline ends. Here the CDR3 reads CASTPGRQGYGELFF. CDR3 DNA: TGTGCCAGCACCCCCGGCAGGCAGGGGTACGGGGAGCTGTTTTTT.

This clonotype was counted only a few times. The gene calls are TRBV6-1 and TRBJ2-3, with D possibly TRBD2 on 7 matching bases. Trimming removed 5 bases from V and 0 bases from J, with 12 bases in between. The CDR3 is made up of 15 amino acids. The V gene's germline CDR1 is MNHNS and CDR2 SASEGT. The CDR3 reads CASSNGGPSTDTQYF. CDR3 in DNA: TGTGCCAGCAGTAACGGGGGGCCGAGCACAGATACGCAGTATTTT.

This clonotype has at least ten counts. The CDR3 protein is CASSPSGEVAGETQYF. CDR3 nucleotide sequence: TGCGCCAGCAGCCCGTCTGGTGAGGTAGCGGGGGAGACCCAGTACTTC. The chain employs TRBV5-1 and TRBJ2-5; 8 bases align to TRBD2. Germline assignment: CDR1 SGHRS and CDR2 YFSETQ. The CDR3 runs to 16 residues. Unmatched junction bases numbered 13, after V lost 4 bases and J lost 5 bases.

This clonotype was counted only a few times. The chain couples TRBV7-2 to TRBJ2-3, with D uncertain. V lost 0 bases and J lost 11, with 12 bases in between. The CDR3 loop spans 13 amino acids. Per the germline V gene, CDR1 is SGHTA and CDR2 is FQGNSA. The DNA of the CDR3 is TGTGCCAGCAGCTTAGCGTTGGGTGTGGGGCAGTATTTT. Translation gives CASSLALGVGQYF.

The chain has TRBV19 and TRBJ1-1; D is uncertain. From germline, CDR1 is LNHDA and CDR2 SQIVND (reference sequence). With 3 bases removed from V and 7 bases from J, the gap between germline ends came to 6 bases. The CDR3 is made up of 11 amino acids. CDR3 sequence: CASSMTGEAFF. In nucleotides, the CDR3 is TGTGCCAGTAGTATGACGGGTGAAGCTTTCTTT.

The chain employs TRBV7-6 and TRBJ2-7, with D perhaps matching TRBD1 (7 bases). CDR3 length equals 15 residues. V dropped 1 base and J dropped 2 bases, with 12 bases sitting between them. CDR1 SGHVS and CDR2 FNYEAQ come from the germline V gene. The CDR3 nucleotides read TGTGCCAGCAGCTTAGACAGGGGAGGCCCCTACGAGCAGTACTTC. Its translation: CASSLDRGGPYEQYF.

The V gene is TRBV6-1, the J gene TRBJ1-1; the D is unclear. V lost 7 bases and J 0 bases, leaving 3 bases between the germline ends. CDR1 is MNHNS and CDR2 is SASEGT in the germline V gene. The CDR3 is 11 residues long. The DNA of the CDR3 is TGTGCCAGCAAAGTGAACACTGAAGCTTTCTTT. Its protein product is CASKVNTEAFF.

CDR3 sequence: CATSAAGDTDTQYF. Written as DNA, the CDR3 is TGTGCCACCAGTGCAGCGGGGGACACAGATACGCAGTATTTT. The gene calls are TRBV24-1 and TRBJ2-3, with 8 bases that match TRBD2. Germline V CDR1 and CDR2: KGHDR, SFDVKD. The CDR3 spans 14 residues. Germline trimming cut 5 bases from V and 2 bases from J; bases unmatched to any gene: 2.

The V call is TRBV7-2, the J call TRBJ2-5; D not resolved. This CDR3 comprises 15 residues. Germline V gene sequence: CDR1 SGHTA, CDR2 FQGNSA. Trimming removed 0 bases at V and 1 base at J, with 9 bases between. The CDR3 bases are TGTGCCAGCAGCTTAGCTTCGCGCAGCCAAGAGACCCAGTACTTC. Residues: CASSLASRSQETQYF.

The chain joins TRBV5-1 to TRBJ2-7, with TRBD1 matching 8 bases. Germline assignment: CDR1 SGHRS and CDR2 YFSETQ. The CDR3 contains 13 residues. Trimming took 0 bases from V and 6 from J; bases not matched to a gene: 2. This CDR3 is CASSLGTGSEQYV. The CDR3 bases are TGCGCCAGCAGCTTGGGGACAGGGTCCGAGCAGTACGTC.

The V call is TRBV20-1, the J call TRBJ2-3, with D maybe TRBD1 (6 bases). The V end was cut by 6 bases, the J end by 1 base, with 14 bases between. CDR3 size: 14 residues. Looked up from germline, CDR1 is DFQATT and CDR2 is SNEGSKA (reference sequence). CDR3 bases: TGCAGTGCACCGGACAGACGAGGCACAGATACGCAGTATTTT. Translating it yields CSAPDRRGTDTQYF.

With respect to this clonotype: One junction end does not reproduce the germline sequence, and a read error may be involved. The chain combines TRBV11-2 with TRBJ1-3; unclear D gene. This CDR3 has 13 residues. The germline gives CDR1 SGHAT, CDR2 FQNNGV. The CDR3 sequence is CASSLDPAGGPRF. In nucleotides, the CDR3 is TGTGCCAGCAGCTTAGACCCCGCGGGAGGTCCCAGGTTT.

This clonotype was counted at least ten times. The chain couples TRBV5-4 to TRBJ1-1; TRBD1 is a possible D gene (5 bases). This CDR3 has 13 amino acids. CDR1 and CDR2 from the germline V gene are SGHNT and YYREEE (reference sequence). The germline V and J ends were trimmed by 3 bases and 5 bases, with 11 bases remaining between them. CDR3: CASSSPGGTEAFF. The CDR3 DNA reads TGTGCCAGCAGCTCACCGGGGGGGACTGAAGCTTTCTTT.

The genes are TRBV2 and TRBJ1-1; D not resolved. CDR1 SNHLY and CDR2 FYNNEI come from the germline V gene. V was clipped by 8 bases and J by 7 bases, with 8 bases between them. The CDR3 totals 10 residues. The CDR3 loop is CASGESEAFF. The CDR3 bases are TGTGCCAGCGGAGAGAGTGAAGCTTTCTTT.

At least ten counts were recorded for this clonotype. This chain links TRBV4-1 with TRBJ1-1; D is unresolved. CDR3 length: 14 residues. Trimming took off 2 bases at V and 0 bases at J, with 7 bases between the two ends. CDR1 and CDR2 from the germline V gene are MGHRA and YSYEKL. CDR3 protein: CASSQRALNTEAFF. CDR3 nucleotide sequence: TGCGCCAGCAGCCAAAGGGCCCTGAACACTGAAGCTTTCTTT.